Listed here are 4 T cell receptor beta chains from one sample, sequenced in a study of response to subunit inactivated influenza vaccine. From the RT-PCR reads, TCRdb called clonotypes with MiXCR, one entry per CDR3 protein. This sample has 500,000 to 550,000 distinct CDR3 sequences, with under 30% found just once. These data are also associated with another study on T cells expressing NK-cell markers. From that paper: 5'RACE template switching built TCR beta cDNA with unique molecular identifiers.

The sample here was CD4+ T cells sorted from PBMCs, taken about 11 days after vaccination. These receptors were collected from a man aged 50 or older who received an inactivated influenza vaccine.

The sample holds a few counts of this clonotype. This chain links TRBV20-1 with TRBJ1-6; D call uncertain. V lost 6 bases to trimming and J lost 6 bases, with 15 bases between them. There are 14 residues in the CDR3. Germline lookup yields CDR1 DFQATT and CDR2 SNEGSKA (reference sequence). The CDR3 protein is CSAVGGLGNSPLHF. DNA of the CDR3: TGCAGTGCGGTGGGAGGGTTGGGTAATTCACCCCTCCACTTT.

At least ten counts were recorded for this clonotype. The J gene is TRBJ1-1, the V gene TRBV20-1; D not resolved. Between the trimmed V and J ends, which lost 7 bases and 2 bases, there was a span of 14 bases. The CDR3 has 13 residues. Germline V gene lookup returns CDR1 DFQATT and CDR2 SNEGSKA (reference sequence). In DNA, the CDR3 is TGCAGTGTTACGGGATCCCTTAACACTGAAGCTTTCTTT. This sequence encodes CSVTGSLNTEAFF.

This clonotype has a handful of counts. This sequence joins TRBV4-3 and TRBJ2-5; TRBD1 agrees at 9 bases. Germline-derived CDR1 and CDR2 are LGHNA and YSLEER. J lost 4 bases, V lost 3 bases, and 6 bases had no gene match. The CDR3 runs 15 residues. CDR3 sequence: CASSQWDRVAETQYF. Here the CDR3 DNA reads TGCGCCAGCAGCCAGTGGGACAGGGTGGCAGAGACCCAGTACTTC.

In its sample, this clonotype was seen once. The DNA for the CDR3 is TGTGCCAGCAGCTTGATCAGGTTGAACACTGAAGCTTTCTTT. Residues: CASSLIRLNTEAFF. The chain links TRBV5-5 to TRBJ1-1; D is undetermined. The germline V gene has CDR1 SGHKS and CDR2 YYEKEE (reference sequence). Trimming removed 1 base from V and 0 bases from J, with 7 bases in between. The CDR3 is 14 residues long. The variable domain in full, completed from reference TRBV5-5 and TRBJ1-1, reads DAGVTQSPTHLIKTRGQQVTLRCSPISGHKSVSWYQQVLGQGPQFIFQYYEKEERGRGNFPDRFSARQFPNYSSELNVNALLLGDSALYLCASSLIRLNTEAFFGQGTRLTVV.